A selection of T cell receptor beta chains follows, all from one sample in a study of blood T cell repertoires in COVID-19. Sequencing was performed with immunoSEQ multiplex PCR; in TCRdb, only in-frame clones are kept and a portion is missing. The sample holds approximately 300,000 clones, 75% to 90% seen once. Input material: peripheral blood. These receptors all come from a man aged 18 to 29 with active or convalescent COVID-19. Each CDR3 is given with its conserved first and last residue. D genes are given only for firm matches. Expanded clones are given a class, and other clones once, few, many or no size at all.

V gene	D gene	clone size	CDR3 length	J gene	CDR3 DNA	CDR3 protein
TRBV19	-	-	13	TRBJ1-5	TGTGCCAGTAGCGACACAGGCAATCAGCCCCAGCATTTT	CASSDTGNQPQHF
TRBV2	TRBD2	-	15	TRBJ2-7	TGTGCCAGCAGTGATTCCCTAGCGGGCTCCTACGAGCAGTACTTC	CASSDSLAGSYEQYF
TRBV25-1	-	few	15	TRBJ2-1	TGTGCCAGCAGCCCCCGGGACTTCCCCTCCGATGAGCAGTTCTTC	CASSPRDFPSDEQFF
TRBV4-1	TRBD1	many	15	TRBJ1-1	TGCGCCAGCAGCCCCATGGGACAGGGGAACCCTGAAGCTTTCTTT	CASSPMGQGNPEAFF
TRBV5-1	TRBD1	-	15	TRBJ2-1	TGCGCCAGCAGCTTGGAGGGACAGGGGCCTTATGAGCAGTTCTTC	CASSLEGQGPYEQFF
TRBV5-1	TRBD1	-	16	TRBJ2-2	TGCGCCAGCAGCTTGTCTCCCAGGGGGCTATCCGGGGAGCTGTTTTTT	CASSLSPRGLSGELFF
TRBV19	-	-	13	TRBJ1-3	TGTGCCAGTAGTATATCTCCTGGAAACACCATATATTTT	CASSISPGNTIYF
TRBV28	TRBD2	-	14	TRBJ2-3	TGTGCCAGCAGGACCGCGGGGGGCACAGATACGCAGTATTTT	CASRTAGGTDTQYF
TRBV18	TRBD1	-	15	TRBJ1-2	TGTGCCAGCTCACCGGGACCGGGACAGGGAAGGAGCTACACCTTC	CASSPGPGQGRSYTF
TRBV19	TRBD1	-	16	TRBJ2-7	TGTGCCAGTAGTAAAAATTCCGGGACAGGGCTTGGCGAGCAGTACTTC	CASSKNSGTGLGEQYF
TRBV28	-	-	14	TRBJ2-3	TGTGCCAGCAGTTCTATAGTTAGCACAGATACGCAGTATTTT	CASSSIVSTDTQYF
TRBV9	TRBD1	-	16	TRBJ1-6	TGTGCCAGCAGCAAGGGCAGGGGGAATGGAAATTCACCCCTCCACTTT	CASSKGRGNGNSPLHF
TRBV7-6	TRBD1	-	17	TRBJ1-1	TGTGCCAGCAGCTTAGGGGTTATGGGACAGGGTCGAACTGAAGCTTTCTTT	CASSLGVMGQGRTEAFF
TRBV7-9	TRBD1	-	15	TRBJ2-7	TGTGCCAGCAGCTTAGTCGGGACAGTGACCTACGAGCAGTACTTC	CASSLVGTVTYEQYF
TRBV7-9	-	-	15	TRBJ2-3	TGTGCCAGCAGCTCGGGACTCTCTCACACAGATACGCAGTATTTT	CASSSGLSHTDTQYF
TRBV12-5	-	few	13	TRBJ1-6	TGTGCTAGTGGTTCTGAAGCCGGTTCACCCCTCCACTTT	CASGSEAGSPLHF
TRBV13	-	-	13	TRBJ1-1	TGTGCCAGCAGCTTAGCTGGAGGGCCTGAAGCTTTCTTT	CASSLAGGPEAFF